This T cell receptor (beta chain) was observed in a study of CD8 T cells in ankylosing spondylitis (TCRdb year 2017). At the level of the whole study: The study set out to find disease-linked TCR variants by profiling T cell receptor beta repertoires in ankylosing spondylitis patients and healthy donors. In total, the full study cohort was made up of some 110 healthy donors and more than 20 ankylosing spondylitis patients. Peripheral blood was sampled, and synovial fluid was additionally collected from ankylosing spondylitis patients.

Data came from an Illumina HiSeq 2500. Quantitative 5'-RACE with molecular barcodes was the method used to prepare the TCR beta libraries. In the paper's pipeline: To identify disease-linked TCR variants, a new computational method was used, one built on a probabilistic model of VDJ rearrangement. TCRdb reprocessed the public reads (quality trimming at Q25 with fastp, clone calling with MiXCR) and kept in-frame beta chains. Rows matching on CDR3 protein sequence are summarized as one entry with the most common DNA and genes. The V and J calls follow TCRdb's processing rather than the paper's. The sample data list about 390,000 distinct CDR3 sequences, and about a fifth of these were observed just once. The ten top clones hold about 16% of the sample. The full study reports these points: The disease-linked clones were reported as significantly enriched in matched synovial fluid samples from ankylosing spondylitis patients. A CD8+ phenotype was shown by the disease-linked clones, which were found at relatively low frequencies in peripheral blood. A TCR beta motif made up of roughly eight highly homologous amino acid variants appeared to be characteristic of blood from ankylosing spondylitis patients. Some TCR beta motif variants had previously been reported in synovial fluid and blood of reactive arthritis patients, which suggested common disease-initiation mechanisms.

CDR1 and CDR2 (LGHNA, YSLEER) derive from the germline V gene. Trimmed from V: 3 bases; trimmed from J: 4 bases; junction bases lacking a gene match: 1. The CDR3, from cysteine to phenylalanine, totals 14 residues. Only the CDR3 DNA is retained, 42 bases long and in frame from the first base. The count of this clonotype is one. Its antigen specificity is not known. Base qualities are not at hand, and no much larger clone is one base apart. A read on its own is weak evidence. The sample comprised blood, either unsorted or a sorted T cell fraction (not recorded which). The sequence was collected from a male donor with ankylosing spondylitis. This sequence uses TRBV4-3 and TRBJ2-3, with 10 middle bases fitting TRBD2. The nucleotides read TGCGCCAGCAGCCATGGACTAGCGGCAGATACGCAGTATTTT. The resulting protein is CASSHGLAADTQYF.